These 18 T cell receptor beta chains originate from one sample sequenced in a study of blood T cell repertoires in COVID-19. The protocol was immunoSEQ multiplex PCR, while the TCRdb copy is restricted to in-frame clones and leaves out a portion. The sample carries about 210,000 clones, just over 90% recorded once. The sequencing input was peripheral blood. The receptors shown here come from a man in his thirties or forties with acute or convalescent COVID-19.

DNA of the CDR3: TGTGCCAGCAGCCCCTTAAGACAGAGGTATGGCTACACCTTC. Its translation: CASSPLRQRYGYTF. The chain employs TRBV3-1 (or the pseudogene TRBV3-2) and TRBJ1-2; D may be TRBD1 (5 bases). This CDR3 is built from 14 residues. Germline-derived CDR1 and CDR2 are LGHDT and YNNKEL (reference sequence). Trimming took off 4 bases at V and 5 bases at J, with 14 bases between the two ends.

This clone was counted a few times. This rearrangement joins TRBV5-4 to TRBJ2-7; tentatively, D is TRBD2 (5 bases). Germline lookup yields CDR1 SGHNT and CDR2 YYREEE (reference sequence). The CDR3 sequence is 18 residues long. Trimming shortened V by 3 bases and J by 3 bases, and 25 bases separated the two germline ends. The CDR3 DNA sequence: TGTGCCAGCAGCTGTTTACTAGTTTTCGACATAGACGTCTACGAGCAGTACTTC. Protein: CASSCLLVFDIDVYEQYF.

The CDR3 region has the DNA TGTGCCAGCAGTGAAGACAGGGGGAGGGTCAAACTGTTTTTT. Encoded protein: CASSEDRGRVKLFF. The chain is built from TRBV25-1 and TRBJ1-4; 9 positions match TRBD1. The germline V gene encodes CDR1 MGHDK and CDR2 SYGVNS. This CDR3 has 14 residues. Trimming removed 2 bases from V and 11 bases from J; junction bases left unmatched: 6.

CDR3 nucleotides: TGTGCCTGGAGCCGGTTAGGGGGCGCGGAGACCCAGTACTTC. It is translated as CAWSRLGGAETQYF. The V gene is TRBV30, the J gene TRBJ2-5; 7 bases are a match to TRBD1. CDR3 length: 14 residues. V gave up 3 bases and J gave up 5 bases; unmatched junction bases: 9. The germline V gene encodes CDR1 GTSNPN and CDR2 SVGIG (reference sequence).

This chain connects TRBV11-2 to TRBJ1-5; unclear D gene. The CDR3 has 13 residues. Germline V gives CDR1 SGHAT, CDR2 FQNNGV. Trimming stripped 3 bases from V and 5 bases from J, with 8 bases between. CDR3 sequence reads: CASSFSGDQPQHF. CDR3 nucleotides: TGTGCCAGCAGCTTCTCCGGGGATCAGCCCCAGCATTTT.

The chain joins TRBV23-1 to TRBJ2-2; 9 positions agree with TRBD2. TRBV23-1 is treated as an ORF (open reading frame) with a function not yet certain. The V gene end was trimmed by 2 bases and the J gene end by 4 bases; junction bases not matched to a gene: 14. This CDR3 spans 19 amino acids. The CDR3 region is CASSQGKRRTSEGTGELFF. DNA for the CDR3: TGCGCCAGCAGTCAAGGAAAAAGAAGGACTAGCGAAGGCACCGGGGAGCTGTTTTTT.

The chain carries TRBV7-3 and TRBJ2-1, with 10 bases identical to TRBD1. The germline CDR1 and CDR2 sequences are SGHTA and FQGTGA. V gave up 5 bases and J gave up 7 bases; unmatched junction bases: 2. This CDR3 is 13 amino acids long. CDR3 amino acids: CASSGGQGNEQFF. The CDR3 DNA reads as TGTGCCAGCAGCGGGGGACAGGGGAATGAGCAGTTCTTC.

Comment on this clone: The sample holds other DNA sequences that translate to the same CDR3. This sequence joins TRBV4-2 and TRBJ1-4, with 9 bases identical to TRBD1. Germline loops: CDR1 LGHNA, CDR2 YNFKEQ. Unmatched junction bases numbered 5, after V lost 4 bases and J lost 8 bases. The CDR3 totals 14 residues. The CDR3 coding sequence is TGTGCCAGCAGCCTTGGACAGGGGAGGGAAAAACTGTTTTTT. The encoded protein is CASSLGQGREKLFF.

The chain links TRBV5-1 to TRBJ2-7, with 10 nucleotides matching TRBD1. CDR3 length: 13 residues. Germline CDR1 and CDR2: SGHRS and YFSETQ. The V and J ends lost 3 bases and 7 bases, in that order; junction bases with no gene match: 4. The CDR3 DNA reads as TGCGCCAGCAGCTATGGACAGGGGGAAGAGCAGTACTTC. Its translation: CASSYGQGEEQYF.

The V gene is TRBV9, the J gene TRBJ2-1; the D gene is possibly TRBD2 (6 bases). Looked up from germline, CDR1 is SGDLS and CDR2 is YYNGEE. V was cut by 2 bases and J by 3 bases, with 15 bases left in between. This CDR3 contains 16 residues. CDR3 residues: CASSVTGGGNYNEQFF. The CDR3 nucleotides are TGTGCCAGCAGCGTCACAGGTGGCGGGAACTACAATGAGCAGTTCTTC.

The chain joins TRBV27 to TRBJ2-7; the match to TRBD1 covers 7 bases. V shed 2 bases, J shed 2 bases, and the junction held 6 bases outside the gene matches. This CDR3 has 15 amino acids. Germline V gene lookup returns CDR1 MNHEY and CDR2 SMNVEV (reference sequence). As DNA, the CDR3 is TGTGCCAGCAGTTTACTTGGACAGGCCACCTACGAGCAGTACTTC. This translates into CASSLLGQATYEQYF.

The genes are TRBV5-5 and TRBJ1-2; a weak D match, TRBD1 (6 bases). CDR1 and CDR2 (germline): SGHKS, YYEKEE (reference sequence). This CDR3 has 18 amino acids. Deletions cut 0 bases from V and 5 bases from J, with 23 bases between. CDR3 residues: CASSLEVIWSGVAYGYTF. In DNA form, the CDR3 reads TGTGCCAGCAGCTTGGAGGTAATCTGGTCAGGGGTGGCTTATGGCTACACCTTC. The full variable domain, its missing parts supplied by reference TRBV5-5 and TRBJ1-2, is DAGVTQSPTHLIKTRGQQVTLRCSPISGHKSVSWYQQVLGQGPQFIFQYYEKEERGRGNFPDRFSARQFPNYSSELNVNALLLGDSALYLCASSLEVIWSGVAYGYTFGSGTRLTVV.

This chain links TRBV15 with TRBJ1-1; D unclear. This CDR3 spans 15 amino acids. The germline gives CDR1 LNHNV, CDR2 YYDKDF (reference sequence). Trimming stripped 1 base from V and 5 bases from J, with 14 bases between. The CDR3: CATSRVDLGGTEAFF. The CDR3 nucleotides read TGTGCCACCAGCAGAGTGGACCTTGGCGGGACTGAAGCTTTCTTT. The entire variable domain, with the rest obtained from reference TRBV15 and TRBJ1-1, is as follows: DAMVIQNPRYQVTQFGKPVTLSCSQTLNHNVMYWYQQKSSQAPKLLFHYYDKDFNNEADTPDNFQSRRPNTSFCFLDIRSPGLGDTAMYLCATSRVDLGGTEAFFGQGTRLTVV.

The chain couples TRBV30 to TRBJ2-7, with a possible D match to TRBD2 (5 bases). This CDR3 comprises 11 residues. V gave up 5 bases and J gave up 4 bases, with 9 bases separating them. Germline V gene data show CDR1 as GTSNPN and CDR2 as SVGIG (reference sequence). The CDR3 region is CAWSPGYEQYF. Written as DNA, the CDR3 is TGTGCCTGGTCCCCGGGGTACGAGCAGTACTTC.

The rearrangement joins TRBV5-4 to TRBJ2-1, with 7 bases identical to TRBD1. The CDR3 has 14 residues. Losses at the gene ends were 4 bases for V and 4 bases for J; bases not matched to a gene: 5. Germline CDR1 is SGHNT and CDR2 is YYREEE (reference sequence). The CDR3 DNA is TGTGCCAGCAGCCAACAGGGACAGTACAATGAGCAGTTCTTC. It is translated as CASSQQGQYNEQFF.

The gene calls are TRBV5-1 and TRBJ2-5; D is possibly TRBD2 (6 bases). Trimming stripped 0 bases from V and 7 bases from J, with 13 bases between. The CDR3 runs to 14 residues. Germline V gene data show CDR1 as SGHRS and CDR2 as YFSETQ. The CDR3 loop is CASSLEEEGVTQYF. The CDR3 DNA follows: TGCGCCAGCAGCTTGGAAGAGGAGGGAGTGACCCAGTACTTC.

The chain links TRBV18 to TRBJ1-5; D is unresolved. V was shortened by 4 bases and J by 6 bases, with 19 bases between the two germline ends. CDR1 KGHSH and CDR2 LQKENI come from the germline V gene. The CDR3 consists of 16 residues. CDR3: CASSQAAVWASQPQHF. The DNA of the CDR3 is TGTGCCAGCTCACAAGCGGCCGTATGGGCAAGTCAGCCCCAGCATTTT.

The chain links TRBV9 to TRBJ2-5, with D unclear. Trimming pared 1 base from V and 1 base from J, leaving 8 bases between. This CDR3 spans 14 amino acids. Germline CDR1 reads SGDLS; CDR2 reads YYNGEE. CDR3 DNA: TGTGCCAGCAGCGTAACCCCGAGCCAAGAGACCCAGTACTTC. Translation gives CASSVTPSQETQYF.